This is a list of T cell receptor beta chains from one sample in a study of blood T cell repertoires in COVID-19. The data were produced by immunoSEQ multiplex PCR, yet TCRdb's version contains in-frame clones alone and is incomplete. Here the sample spans 250,000 to 400,000 clones, roughly 88% being singletons. Sample: peripheral blood. These receptors all come from a woman aged 30 to 39 with COVID-19, enrolled during active disease. The conserved cysteine and the conserved F or W are not part of the CDR3 here. A D gene is named only where the DNA matches it firmly. Clone size is given for some rows only: seen once, a few or many times, or a class if the clone is expanded.

D,V,size,J,CDR3
.,TRBV9,.,TRBJ1-2,ASSVSDRPDYGYT
.,TRBV7-9,once,TRBJ2-5,ASSQTGFQETQY
TRBD1,TRBV4-2,.,TRBJ1-3,ASSQETLSGQGGNTIY
.,TRBV11-2,.,TRBJ2-2,ASSLSGSGNTGELF
.,TRBV10-3,.,TRBJ2-3,AISEYESDRGTQY
TRBD1,TRBV2,.,TRBJ1-5,ASSGGDRGPPYSNQPQH
TRBD1,TRBV5-4,.,TRBJ2-5,ASSWDRFQETQY
TRBD1,TRBV7-9,.,TRBJ1-3,ASSSGPGQGPYSGNTIY
.,TRBV27,.,TRBJ2-1,ASSLLVGGSEQF
.,TRBV5-1,.,TRBJ2-1,ASSLIGLGGASYNEQF
.,TRBV6-2/TRBV6-3,.,TRBJ2-7,ASSFPGDIYEQY
TRBD1,TRBV7-9,few,TRBJ2-7,ASSQGVPGQTYEQY
.,TRBV7-5,.,TRBJ2-7,VRRPQGLLTYEQY
.,TRBV6-5,.,TRBJ1-1,ASSRPGDTEAF
TRBD2,TRBV5-6,.,TRBJ2-1,ASSFLSGGRGNEQF
TRBD1,TRBV10-1,.,TRBJ2-7,ASSPGTGRSHEQY
TRBD1,TRBV6-5,.,TRBJ1-5,ASSRGLDNQPQH
.,TRBV25-1,.,TRBJ1-3,ASSTSGNTIY
.,TRBV27,.,TRBJ2-1,ASSFQGGEQF
.,TRBV19,once,TRBJ2-2,ASSRDTNTGELF
.,TRBV7-9,.,TRBJ1-2,ASSLRVENNYGYT
TRBD1,TRBV10-3,.,TRBJ1-2,AISNSDRGKEGYT
.,TRBV4-1,.,TRBJ1-2,ASSQERMLRRVDYGYT